One and the same sample provided the 13 T cell receptor beta chains below, sequenced in a study of blood T cell repertoires in COVID-19. The data were produced by immunoSEQ multiplex PCR, yet TCRdb's version contains in-frame clones alone and is incomplete. The table has about 98,000 clones, 70% to 90% seen once. The sequencing input was peripheral blood. All receptors derive from a man between 65 and 85 years old with acute or convalescent COVID-19.

The chain carries TRBV11-2 and TRBJ1-1, with TRBD1 as a possible D gene (5 bases). CDR3 length equals 15 residues. Germline values: CDR1 SGHAT, CDR2 FQNNGV. With 2 bases removed from V and 4 bases from J, the gap between germline ends came to 14 bases. CDR3 coding DNA: TGTGCCAGCAGCTTAACCCAGGGCCTCGGCACTGAAGCTTTCTTT. It is translated as CASSLTQGLGTEAFF.

The chain uses TRBV19 and TRBJ1-4; 7 nucleotides agree with TRBD1. This CDR3 contains 15 residues. In germline, CDR1 is LNHDA, CDR2 SQIVND (reference sequence). Unmatched junction bases numbered 7, after V lost 5 bases and J lost 4 bases. CDR3 amino acids: CASSEGGQINEKLFF. Written as DNA, the CDR3 is TGTGCCAGTAGTGAAGGGGGACAGATTAATGAAAAACTGTTTTTT.

The rearrangement uses TRBV9 and TRBJ1-2; D is possibly TRBD1 (5 bases). CDR3 length: 18 residues. Germline CDR1 reads SGDLS; CDR2 reads YYNGEE. Trimming stripped 3 bases from V and 5 bases from J, with 26 bases between. CDR3 residues: CASSGRLGLGHPRYGYTF. The CDR3 DNA reads as TGTGCCAGCAGCGGCCGATTAGGTTTGGGGCATCCCCGGTATGGCTACACCTTC.

The rearrangement joins TRBV6-5 to TRBJ1-5; TRBD1 aligns across 7 bases. With V trimmed by 6 bases and J by 5 bases, 4 bases remained unmatched. There are 13 residues in the CDR3. Germline values: CDR1 MNHEY, CDR2 SVGAGI. In nucleotides, the CDR3 is TGTGCCAGCAGAGACAGGGTCGATCAGCCCCAGCATTTT. This sequence encodes CASRDRVDQPQHF.

J is TRBJ1-3 and V is TRBV6-1; 9 bases match TRBD1. This CDR3 is built from 13 residues. CDR1 is MNHNS, CDR2 SASEGT, per germline. Trimming cost V 1 base and J 14 bases; bases outside gene matches: 6. This chain's CDR3 is CASSEEHRGPVYF. The CDR3 nucleotides read TGTGCCAGCAGTGAAGAACACAGGGGGCCAGTATATTTT.

This chain uses TRBV7-6 with TRBJ2-3; TRBD2 matches at 16 bases. The CDR3 has 17 amino acids. CDR1 and CDR2 from the germline V gene are SGHVS and FNYEAQ. Unmatched junction bases numbered 6, after V lost 5 bases and J lost 4 bases. CDR3: CASSRGTSGGAADTQYF. CDR3 DNA: TGTGCCAGCAGCCGGGGGACTAGCGGGGGGGCCGCAGATACGCAGTATTTT.

This clone has only a few counts. The chain employs TRBV6-5 and TRBJ1-4; 9 positions match TRBD1. Germline assignment: CDR1 MNHEY and CDR2 SVGAGI. V shed 6 bases and J 7 bases; nucleotides not matched to a gene: 3. CDR3 length equals 13 residues. The CDR3 region is CASSGTGLEKLFF. The CDR3 nucleotides read TGTGCCAGCAGCGGGACAGGGCTTGAAAAACTGTTTTTT.

The CDR3 is CASSPDTADQPQHF. CDR3 in DNA: TGTGCCAGCAGCCCAGACACGGCTGATCAGCCCCAGCATTTT. The chain has TRBV7-9 and TRBJ1-5; D uncertain. Germline assignment: CDR1 SEHNR and CDR2 FQNEAQ (reference sequence). This CDR3 region has 14 residues. V lost 5 bases, J lost 5 bases, and 13 bases lay in between.

This chain joins TRBV7-9 and TRBJ2-1, with TRBD2 identical over 13 bases. V was clipped by 7 bases and J by 7 bases; unmatched bases: 13. The germline gives CDR1 SEHNR, CDR2 FQNEAQ (reference sequence). The CDR3 is 17 amino acids. The CDR3 DNA reads as TGTGCCAGCAAGGGGACTAGCGGGGATCACCCTCGGAATGAGCAGTTCTTC. Encoded protein: CASKGTSGDHPRNEQFF. The whole variable domain, filled in from reference TRBV7-9 and TRBJ2-1, reads DTGVSQNPRHKITKRGQNVTFRCDPISEHNRLYWYRQTLGQGPEFLTYFQNEAQLEKSRLLSDRFSAERPKGSFSTLEIQRTEQGDSAMYLCASKGTSGDHPRNEQFFGPGTRLTVL.

The V gene is TRBV30, the J gene TRBJ1-2; TRBD1 matches 10 bases. Trimming took 3 bases from V and 8 from J; bases not matched to a gene: 9. Germline-derived CDR1 and CDR2 are GTSNPN and SVGIG (reference sequence). The CDR3 spans 14 residues. The CDR3 sequence is CAWRRDRGSKGYTF. The CDR3 region has the DNA TGTGCCTGGAGACGGGACAGGGGTTCGAAAGGCTACACCTTC.

CDR3 region: CASSPVGGYGYTF. The CDR3 nucleotides are TGTGCCAGCAGTCCGGTCGGGGGATACGGCTACACCTTC. The chain employs TRBV12-3 or TRBV12-4 and TRBJ1-2; possible D gene TRBD1, 5 bases. This CDR3 is built from 13 residues. Trimming pared 5 bases from V and 8 bases from J, leaving 15 bases between.

V usage is TRBV5-1 and J usage is TRBJ2-1, with 9 positions matching TRBD2. Germline V gives CDR1 SGHRS, CDR2 YFSETQ. Unmatched junction bases numbered 4, after V lost 0 bases and J lost 6 bases. The CDR3 spans 15 residues. This chain's CDR3 is CASSLAGTSSNEQFF. The CDR3 DNA sequence: TGCGCCAGCAGCTTGGCCGGGACTAGCTCCAATGAGCAGTTCTTC.

This clone appeared once. The chain uses TRBV30 and TRBJ2-7; 7 bases map to TRBD1. This CDR3 contains 13 residues. The V gene's germline CDR1 is GTSNPN and CDR2 SVGIG (reference sequence). The J segment lost 5 bases and the V segment lost 1 base, leaving 5 bases of the junction unmatched. The CDR3 bases are TGTGCCTGGAGTGCTAACAGGGGTGACGAGCAGTACTTC. The encoded protein is CAWSANRGDEQYF. The entire variable domain, with the rest obtained from reference TRBV30 and TRBJ2-7, is as follows: SQTIHQWPATLVQPVGSPLSLECTVEGTSNPNLYWYRQAAGRGLQLLFYSVGIGQISSEVPQNLSASRPQDRQFILSSKKLLLSDSGFYLCAWSANRGDEQYFGPGTRLTVT.